This T cell receptor beta chain was retrieved from a study of blood T cells in healthy people across ages. A second 7 to 11 cycle PCR used barcoded and J-beta primers. TCRdb re-analysed the 5' RACE reads in MiXCR, keeping a single row per CDR3 protein. The sample holds roughly 680,000 distinct CDR3 sequences; 20% to 25% are singletons and the top ten take 3.6%. In germline, CDR1 is KGHDR, CDR2 SFDVKD. This CDR3 spans 17 amino acids. With 2 bases removed from V and 1 base from J, the gap between germline ends came to 15 bases. The material sequenced was blood. This sequence was found in a man between 65 and 85 years old in good health. The chain combines TRBV24-1 with TRBJ2-3, with D perhaps given as TRBD1 or TRBD2 (5 bases each). The chain's CDR3 is CATSDWDQRGGTDTQYF. The CDR3 DNA reads as TGTGCCACCAGTGATTGGGACCAGCGAGGAGGCACAGATACGCAGTATTTT.